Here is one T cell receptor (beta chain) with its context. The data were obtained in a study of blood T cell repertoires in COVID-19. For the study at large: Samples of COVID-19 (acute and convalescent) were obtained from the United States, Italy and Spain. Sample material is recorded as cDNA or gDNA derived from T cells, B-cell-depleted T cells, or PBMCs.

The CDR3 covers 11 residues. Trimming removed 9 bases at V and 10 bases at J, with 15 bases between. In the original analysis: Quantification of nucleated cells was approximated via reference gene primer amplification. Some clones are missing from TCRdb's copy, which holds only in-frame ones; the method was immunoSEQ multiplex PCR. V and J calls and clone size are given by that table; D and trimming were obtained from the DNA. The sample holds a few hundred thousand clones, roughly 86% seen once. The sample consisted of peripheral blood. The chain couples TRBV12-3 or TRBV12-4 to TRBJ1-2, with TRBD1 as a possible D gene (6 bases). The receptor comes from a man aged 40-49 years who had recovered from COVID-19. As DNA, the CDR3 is TGTGCCAGTTCCCGGACAGACACCTACACCTTC. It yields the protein CASSRTDTYTF.